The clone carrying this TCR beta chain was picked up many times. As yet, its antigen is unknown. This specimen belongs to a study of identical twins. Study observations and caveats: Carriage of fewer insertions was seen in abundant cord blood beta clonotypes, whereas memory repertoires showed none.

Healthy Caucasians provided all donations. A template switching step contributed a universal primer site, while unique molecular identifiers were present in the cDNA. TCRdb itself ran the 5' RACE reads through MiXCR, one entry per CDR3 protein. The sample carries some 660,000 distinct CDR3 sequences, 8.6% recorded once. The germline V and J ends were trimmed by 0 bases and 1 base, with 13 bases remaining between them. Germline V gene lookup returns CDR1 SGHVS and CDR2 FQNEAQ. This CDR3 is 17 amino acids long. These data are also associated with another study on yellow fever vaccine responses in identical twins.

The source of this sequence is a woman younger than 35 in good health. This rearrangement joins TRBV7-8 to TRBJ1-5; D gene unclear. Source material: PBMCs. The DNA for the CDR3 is TGTGCCAGCAGCTTAGCGGTTACCGTGGCCAGCAATCAGCCCCAGCATTTT. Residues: CASSLAVTVASNQPQHF.